These T cell receptor beta chains were read from a single sample in a study of blood T cells in healthy people across ages. TCRdb re-derived calls from the 5' RACE reads in MiXCR, one entry per CDR3 protein. The table shows 1.2 million to 1.5 million distinct CDR3 sequences, with approximately 38% occurring only once. Sequences were obtained from blood. The receptors derive from a woman younger than 30 in good health. CDR3s leave out the opening cysteine and the closing phenylalanine or tryptophan. For some rows the clone size is stated as once, few or many, or as a class when expanded; others skip it.

length	J	size	V	CDR3
12	TRBJ1-2	few	TRBV6-6	ASSRGQPNYGYT
14	TRBJ1-3	-	TRBV28	ASSPSDRVGGNTIY
15	TRBJ2-3	-	TRBV20-1	SARPSSGRGSADTQY
13	TRBJ2-1	-	TRBV6-5	TSRERGSPYNEQF
11	TRBJ2-3	few	TRBV20-1	SASLAGGDTQY
8	TRBJ2-1	-	TRBV6-6	ASNYEEQF
14	TRBJ2-3	few	TRBV28	ASSLVLGQLTDTQY
14	TRBJ2-1	-	TRBV7-7	ASSLDVGSSYNEQF
9	TRBJ1-2	-	TRBV13	ASSLGTTYT
12	TRBJ1-2	-	TRBV9	ASGSEAGGVGYT
10	TRBJ1-5	-	TRBV7-2	ASSFGYQPQH
14	TRBJ2-3	-	TRBV14	ASSQDVGGYTDTQY
12	TRBJ1-1	-	TRBV7-9	ALRQGQQNTEAF
11	TRBJ2-7	few	TRBV27	ASSFGVHYEQY
9	TRBJ1-2	many	TRBV15	ATGSSYGYT
13	TRBJ2-7	few	TRBV20-1	SARDLAGTSYEQY
12	TRBJ2-1	few	TRBV6-5	ASSSPGQDEMQF
13	TRBJ2-7	-	TRBV5-1	ASSEPDQPPCEQY
14	TRBJ1-6	few	TRBV6-6	ASSFPERGGNSPLH
12	TRBJ2-5	-	TRBV7-2	ASSSTGRAATQY
12	TRBJ2-1	-	TRBV9	ASGIGGSNNEQF
12	TRBJ1-4	few	TRBV20-1	SAREGQDVEKLF
13	TRBJ1-5	-	TRBV12-3/TRBV12-4	ASRPSGQGGQPQH
14	TRBJ2-3	-	TRBV6-5	ASSYRLAGAADTQY
11	TRBJ1-2	once	TRBV6-4	ASSDSQGLVYT
10	TRBJ2-2	-	TRBV10-3	AISDPPGGLF
11	TRBJ2-5	-	TRBV10-3	AISDNREETQY
12	TRBJ2-5	-	TRBV7-9	ASSLGLGLETQY
14	TRBJ1-1	-	TRBV4-1	ASSQPPAPENTEAF
14	TRBJ1-4	-	TRBV15	ATSRDQMGVVEKLF
15	TRBJ2-2	-	TRBV10-3	AISGTSGGANTGELF
15	TRBJ2-2	-	TRBV5-1	ASSLVRGTGGTGELF
14	TRBJ2-3	-	TRBV6-2/TRBV6-3	AISSPMRLSTDTQY
12	TRBJ2-5	few	TRBV6-2/TRBV6-3	ASLDRRTLREQY
13	-	-	TRBV9	ASSVAGTGPYEQY
12	TRBJ1-2	-	TRBV3-1	ASSQRGRGNGYT
12	TRBJ2-4	-	TRBV5-5	ASSSPGLEDIQY
10	TRBJ2-5	-	TRBV29-1	SVGLARETQY
12	TRBJ2-3	-	TRBV4-1	ASSQEITTDTQY
11	TRBJ1-2	-	TRBV4-2	ASSQADGYGYT
11	TRBJ2-1	-	TRBV24-1	ATSDSTPGRQF
12	TRBJ2-6	many	TRBV2	ASISGSGANVLT
13	TRBJ2-5	-	TRBV14	ASSYAGLGVETQY
9	TRBJ2-1	many	TRBV5-1	ASSSANEQF
11	TRBJ1-1	-	TRBV5-1	ASSSTRNTEAF
13	TRBJ2-5	few	TRBV29-1	SVELTFGQTETQY
13	TRBJ2-1	many	TRBV6-5	ASSRTPNSYNEQF
13	TRBJ2-2	-	TRBV12-3/TRBV12-4	ASSDTSGDVGELF